This T cell receptor beta chain is drawn from a study of control samples from healthy donors and cancer patients. The CDR3 length is 17 residues. The trim removed 3 bases at V and 1 base at J, leaving 9 bases unmatched. Germline lookup yields CDR1 KGHSH and CDR2 LQKENI. Produced via immunoSEQ multiplex PCR; TCRdb's table is partial and in-frame only. Here the sample spans some 120,000 clones, more than 85% being singletons. The specimen was blood. The chain joins TRBV18 to TRBJ2-7; 10 bases agree with TRBD1. The receptor was isolated from a man younger than 35 in good health. In DNA, the CDR3 is TGTGCCAGCTCACCTTATAGGCCGGGACAGGGGTCCTACGAGCAGTACTTC. This translates into CASSPYRPGQGSYEQYF. Looking up the rest from reference TRBV18 and TRBJ2-7 gives the full variable domain: NAGVMQNPRHLVRRRGQEARLRCSPMKGHSHVYWYRQLPEEGLKFMVYLQKENIIDESGMPKERFSAEFPKEGPSILRIQQVVRGDSAAYFCASSPYRPGQGSYEQYFGPGTRLTVT.